This record concerns one TCR beta chain sequence. The sample comes from a study of blood T cell repertoires in COVID-19. Overall study context: Some COVID-19 samples were acute and others convalescent; all came from the United States, Italy and Spain.

Deletions cut 4 bases from V and 7 bases from J, with 11 bases between. The CDR3 is 13 residues long. Germline V gene lookup returns CDR1 LGHNA and CDR2 YNFKEQ. Sequencing was performed with immunoSEQ multiplex PCR; in TCRdb, only in-frame clones are kept and a portion is missing. The table lists 110,000 or so clones, approximately 90% of them singletons. The genes are TRBV4-2 and TRBJ1-5, with no clear D. This clonotype originated in a woman between 45 and 65 years old with acute or convalescent COVID-19. Sequenced sample: peripheral blood. The DNA of the CDR3 is TGTGCCAGCAGCCCCACTTCGAACCAGCCCCAGCATTTT. This translates into CASSPTSNQPQHF.